Presented here are 9 T cell receptor beta chains from one specimen sequenced in a study of response to subunit inactivated influenza vaccine (dated by TCRdb to 2016 to 2018). Library method: RT-PCR. The sequencing machine was an Illumina HiSeq 2500. TCRdb trimmed the raw reads at Q25, called clones with MiXCR and kept productive beta chains. Under each unique CDR3 protein, matching rows form one entry showing the most common genes and DNA. The table for this sample lists 550,000 to 800,000 distinct CDR3 sequences; about 14% of them were counted only once. The ten biggest clones cover 6.5% to 8.5% of the sample. The input for sequencing was PBMCs from blood, taken 14 days before vaccination. The receptor source for this set is a middle-aged man who received an inactivated influenza vaccine. Donor details come from another sample of the same person, matched by shared clones.

This clonotype was seen a few times. The V and J genes are TRBV2 and TRBJ2-2, with 12 bases identical to TRBD2. The trim removed 3 bases at V and 2 bases at J, leaving 13 bases unmatched. Germline lookup yields CDR1 SNHLY and CDR2 FYNNEI. The CDR3 covers 20 residues. CDR3 in amino acids: CASSEKGTSGPRINTGELFF. The DNA for the CDR3 is TGTGCCAGCAGTGAGAAGGGGACTAGCGGGCCGAGAATTAACACCGGGGAGCTGTTTTTT. Using reference TRBV2 and TRBJ2-2 for the parts outside the CDR3, the full variable domain is EPEVTQTPSHQVTQMGQEVILRCVPISNHLYFYWYRQILGQKVEFLVSFYNNEISEKSEIFDDQFSVERPDGSNFTLKIRSTKLEDSAMYFCASSEKGTSGPRINTGELFFGEGSRLTVL.

This clonotype came up a few times. This sequence joins TRBV20-1 and TRBJ1-4, with TRBD1 identical over 7 bases. CDR3 length: 14 residues. The trim removed 0 bases at V and 8 bases at J, leaving 6 bases unmatched. CDR1 is DFQATT and CDR2 is SNEGSKA in the germline V gene (reference sequence). The CDR3 nucleotides are TGCAGTGCTAGAGATACGGGACAGTTCGAAAAACTGTTTTTT. Translating gives CSARDTGQFEKLFF.

This clonotype was seen at least ten times. This chain links TRBV28 with TRBJ1-2, with D unresolved. V lost 6 bases to trimming and J lost 4 bases, with 9 bases between them. The V gene's germline CDR1 is MDHEN and CDR2 SYDVKM. This CDR3 is 12 amino acids long. The CDR3 here is CASRSSSYGYTF. CDR3 sequence (DNA): TGTGCCAGCAGAAGTAGCTCCTATGGCTACACCTTC.

This clonotype was counted only a few times. This chain connects TRBV28 to TRBJ1-5, with TRBD1 as a possible D gene (6 bases). The V gene lost 6 bases and the J gene lost 2 bases, with 20 bases spanning the gap. The CDR3 is 17 residues long. Germline assignment: CDR1 MDHEN and CDR2 SYDVKM. The CDR3 coding sequence is TGTGCCAGCAGCCCCTCACAGGGTAACGATGGCAATCAGCCCCAGCATTTT. Amino acids: CASSPSQGNDGNQPQHF.

Ten or more counts support this clonotype. The chain links TRBV18 to TRBJ2-1; 10 bases match TRBD2. With 5 bases clipped from V and 1 base from J, the junction kept 29 bases outside the gene matches. Germline CDR1 reads KGHSH; CDR2 reads LQKENI. This CDR3 is 24 amino acids long. The CDR3 coding sequence is TGTGCCAGCTCAACTCTGACCGGGCTAGCGGGGGCCCACTACTCAGGGGCTTCCTACAATGAGCAGTTCTTC. Translation gives CASSTLTGLAGAHYSGASYNEQFF.

This clonotype was picked up many times. CDR3 amino acids: CASSRGHIAEAFF. In nucleotides, the CDR3 is TGTGCCAGCAGCAGGGGGCATATCGCTGAAGCTTTCTTT. The chain recombines TRBV7-9 with TRBJ1-1; 7 bases agree with TRBD1. V trimming: 5 bases; J trimming: 6 bases; junction bases outside the gene matches: 6. The length of the CDR3 is 13 residues. In germline, CDR1 is SEHNR, CDR2 FQNEAQ (reference sequence).

This sequence joins TRBV28 and TRBJ2-5; TRBD1 might be the D (6 bases). Germline CDR1 reads MDHEN; CDR2 reads SYDVKM. The ends were cut back, 6 bases at V and 7 bases at J, with 15 bases in the middle. This CDR3 has 13 amino acids. CDR3 sequence reads: CASSNMGAGTQYF. The CDR3 nucleotides are TGTGCCAGCAGCAACATGGGGGCTGGGACCCAGTACTTC.

The sample holds a few counts of this clonotype. The chain has TRBV6-5 and TRBJ1-2; no clear D gene. CDR1 MNHEY and CDR2 SVGAGI come from the germline V gene. This CDR3 region has 11 residues. The germline V and J ends were trimmed by 2 bases and 10 bases, with 8 bases remaining between them. The CDR3 loop reads CASSYLGHYTF. CDR3 sequence (DNA): TGTGCCAGCAGTTACCTTGGCCACTACACCTTC.

The chain recombines TRBV7-2 with TRBJ2-3; D might be TRBD1 (5 bases). V was shortened by 3 bases and J by 0 bases, with 10 bases between the two germline ends. Germline-derived CDR1 and CDR2 are SGHTA and FQGNSA. The CDR3 runs 15 residues. CDR3 sequence (DNA): TGTGCCAGCAGCTTCCAGGGAACTAGCACAGATACGCAGTATTTT. This sequence encodes CASSFQGTSTDTQYF.